The 8 T cell receptor beta chains below come from one sample, sequenced in a study of CD8 T cells in ankylosing spondylitis. TCRdb re-called the 5' RACE reads through MiXCR, storing one row per CDR3 protein. This table holds more than 600,000 distinct CDR3 sequences, under 20% found once. The antigens for these receptors are not known. Study-wide points: A motif of seven or eight highly homologous TCR beta variants was seen as apparently characteristic of ankylosing spondylitis blood.

The specimen sequenced was blood, either unsorted or a sorted T cell fraction (not recorded which). The source of these receptors is a male donor with ankylosing spondylitis.

The J gene is TRBJ2-1, the V gene TRBV6-6; D assignment may be TRBD1 or TRBD2 (5 bases each). The V gene lost 7 bases and the J gene lost 9 bases, with 16 bases spanning the gap. CDR1 is MNHNY, CDR2 SVGAGI, per germline (reference sequence). The CDR3 has 13 residues. Written as DNA, the CDR3 is TGTGCCAGCACCTACCCCGAGGGGAGTGAGCAGTTCTTC. Translating gives CASTYPEGSEQFF.

This clonotype was picked up a small number of times. V and J are TRBV29-1 and TRBJ2-5; 7 bases are shared with TRBD2. The CDR3 runs to 12 residues. Losses at the gene ends were 7 bases for V and 2 bases for J; bases not matched to a gene: 4. Germline V CDR1 and CDR2: SQVTM, ANQGSEA. The CDR3 is CSAGLTQETQYF. As DNA, the CDR3 is TGCAGCGCGGGACTAACGCAAGAGACCCAGTACTTC.

The gene calls are TRBV28 and TRBJ2-1; 12 nucleotides line up with TRBD2. CDR1 is MDHEN and CDR2 is SYDVKM in the germline V gene. This CDR3 spans 16 amino acids. V gave up 0 bases and J gave up 9 bases; unmatched junction bases: 6. CDR3 loop: CASSLWASGRASEQFF. DNA of the CDR3: TGTGCCAGCAGTTTATGGGCTAGCGGGAGGGCCAGTGAGCAGTTCTTC.

As DNA, the CDR3 is TGCAGCGTCCTGGGACAGGGGAAAAGCTCCTACAATGAGCAGTTCTTC. Translated, it gives CSVLGQGKSSYNEQFF. The chain combines TRBV29-1 with TRBJ2-1, with 10 bases aligning to TRBD1. Germline V gives CDR1 SQVTM, CDR2 ANQGSEA. The J segment lost 0 bases and the V segment lost 6 bases, leaving 8 bases of the junction unmatched. The CDR3 is 16 residues long.

The gene calls are TRBV20-1 and TRBJ2-1, with 11 nucleotides matching TRBD2. This CDR3 region has 17 residues. Per germline, CDR1 DFQATT and CDR2 SNEGSKA (reference sequence). Trimming cost V 0 bases and J 2 bases; bases outside gene matches: 6. The CDR3 DNA reads TGCAGTGCTAGAGAACCTTATAGCGGGAGGGCCTACAATGAGCAGTTCTTC. Its protein is CSAREPYSGRAYNEQFF.

The CDR3 is CSVDLAGRDTEAFF. In DNA, the CDR3 is TGCAGCGTTGATCTGGCAGGGAGGGACACTGAAGCTTTCTTT. The genes are TRBV29-1 and TRBJ1-1; a weak D match, TRBD1 (5 bases). There are 14 residues in the CDR3. Trimming cost V 3 bases and J 3 bases, with 14 bases left between them. Per germline, CDR1 SQVTM and CDR2 ANQGSEA.

The chain is built from TRBV9 and TRBJ2-1; 7 bases match TRBD2. V was clipped by 4 bases and J by 7 bases; unmatched bases: 17. The CDR3 length is 17 residues. Germline CDR1 and CDR2: SGDLS and YYNGEE. The DNA of the CDR3 is TGTGCCAGCAGCCGTAAGGATGGGAGGGTAAAAGGGAATGAGCAGTTCTTC. Amino acids: CASSRKDGRVKGNEQFF.

The chain combines TRBV18 with TRBJ1-4; D unresolved. The CDR3 runs to 14 residues. In germline, CDR1 is KGHSH, CDR2 LQKENI. V lost 6 bases and J 4 bases, leaving 12 bases between the germline ends. This CDR3 reads CASSPVSVNEKLFF. The CDR3 coding sequence is TGTGCCAGCTCGCCCGTATCAGTTAATGAAAAACTGTTTTTT. Full variable domain (remainder filled in from reference TRBV18 and TRBJ1-4): NAGVMQNPRHLVRRRGQEARLRCSPMKGHSHVYWYRQLPEEGLKFMVYLQKENIIDESGMPKERFSAEFPKEGPSILRIQQVVRGDSAAYFCASSPVSVNEKLFFGSGTQLSVL.